The present T cell receptor (beta chain) was sequenced within a study of blood T cell repertoires in COVID-19. Background on the study: The United States, Italy and Spain supplied acute and convalescent COVID-19 samples.

Trimming removed 3 bases from V and 7 bases from J, with 10 bases in between. The germline CDR1 and CDR2 sequences are SGDLS and YYNGEE. The CDR3 consists of 12 residues. Assay: immunoSEQ multiplex PCR; the TCRdb copy retains only in-frame clones and omits some. The data contain about 270,000 clones, 75% to 95% of them singletons. In terms of age and location, participants ranged from about 18 to 95 years and lived in about two dozen US areas. This TCR derives from a man between 40 and 49 years old who had been exposed to COVID-19. J is TRBJ2-5 and V is TRBV9; tentative D call: TRBD1 (5 bases). Specimen: PBMCs or T cells enriched from blood (not recorded which). The CDR3: CASSEGQGTQYF. The CDR3 bases are TGTGCCAGCAGCGAGGGCCAGGGGACCCAGTACTTC.